The source of this T cell receptor beta chain is a study of CXCR3-negative and CXCR3-positive naive CD8 T cells. Background on the study: With about 1.5 +/- 0.3 million reads per library, the TRB reads numbered around 140 million in total.

The authors prepared UMI-labeled TRB cDNA libraries by 5' RACE. TCRdb re-called the 5' RACE reads and gives one entry per CDR3 protein, without DNA. The sample table includes about 56,000 distinct CDR3 sequences. As for this clonotype: The antigen is not known.

Regarding the study as a whole: With respect to TRBV-TRBJ usage, naive CXCR3-negative and CXCR3-positive cells were similar; memory differed. Each naive subset displayed comparably high diversity, whereas memory CD8+ cells displayed much lower diversity.

Every individual CD8+ T cell subset underwent sorting in triplicate at around 300,000 cells apiece. There are 15 residues in the CDR3. The germline V gene has CDR1 SGHTA and CDR2 FQGNSA. The sequence derives from a human donor in good health. Some clones in this sample may be carry-over from other donors' samples. The V gene is TRBV7-2, the J gene TRBJ2-7. Sequenced sample: memory CD8+ T cells from blood. CDR3 protein: CASSLISAGSYEQYF.